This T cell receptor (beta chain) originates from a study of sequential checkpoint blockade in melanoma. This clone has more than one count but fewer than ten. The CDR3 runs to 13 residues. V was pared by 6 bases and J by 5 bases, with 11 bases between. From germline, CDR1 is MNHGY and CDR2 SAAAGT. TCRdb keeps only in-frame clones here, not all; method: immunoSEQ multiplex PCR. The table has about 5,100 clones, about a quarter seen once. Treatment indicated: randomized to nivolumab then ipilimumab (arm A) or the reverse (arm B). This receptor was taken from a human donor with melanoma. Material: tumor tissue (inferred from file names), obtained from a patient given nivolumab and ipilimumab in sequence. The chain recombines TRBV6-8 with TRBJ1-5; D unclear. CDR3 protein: CASSHGRHQPQHF. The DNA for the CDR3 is TGTGCCAGCAGCCACGGCAGGCATCAGCCCCAGCATTTT.